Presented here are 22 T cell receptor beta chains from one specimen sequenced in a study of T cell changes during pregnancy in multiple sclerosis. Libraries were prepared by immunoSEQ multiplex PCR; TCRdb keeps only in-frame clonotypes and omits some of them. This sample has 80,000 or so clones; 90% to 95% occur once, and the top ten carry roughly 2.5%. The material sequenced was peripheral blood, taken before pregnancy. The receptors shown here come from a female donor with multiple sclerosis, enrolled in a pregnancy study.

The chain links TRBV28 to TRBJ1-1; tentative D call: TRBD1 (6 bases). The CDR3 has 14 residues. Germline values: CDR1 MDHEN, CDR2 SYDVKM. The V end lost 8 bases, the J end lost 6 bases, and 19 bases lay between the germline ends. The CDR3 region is CASAMTGRSAEAFF. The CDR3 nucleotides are TGTGCCAGCGCCATGACAGGCCGATCAGCTGAAGCTTTCTTT.

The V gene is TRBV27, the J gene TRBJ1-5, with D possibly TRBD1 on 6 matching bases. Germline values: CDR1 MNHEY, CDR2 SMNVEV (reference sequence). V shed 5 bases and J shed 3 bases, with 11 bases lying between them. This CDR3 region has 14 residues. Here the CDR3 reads CASSTGQYNQPQHF. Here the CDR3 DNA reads TGTGCCAGCAGTACCGGACAGTACAATCAGCCCCAGCATTTT.

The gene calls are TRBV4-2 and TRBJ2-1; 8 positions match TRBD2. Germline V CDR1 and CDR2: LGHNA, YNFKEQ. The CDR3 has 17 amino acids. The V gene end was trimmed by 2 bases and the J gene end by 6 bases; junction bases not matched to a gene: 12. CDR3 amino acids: CASSQRRSGLAGNEQFF. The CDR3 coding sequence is TGTGCCAGCAGCCAAAGAAGGAGCGGGCTAGCGGGCAATGAGCAGTTCTTC.

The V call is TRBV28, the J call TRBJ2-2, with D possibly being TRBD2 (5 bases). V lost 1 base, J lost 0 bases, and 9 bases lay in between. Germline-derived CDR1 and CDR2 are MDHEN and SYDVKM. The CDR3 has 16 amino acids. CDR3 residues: CASSLLDWANTGELFF. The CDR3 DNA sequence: TGTGCCAGCAGTTTATTGGACTGGGCGAACACCGGGGAGCTGTTTTTT.

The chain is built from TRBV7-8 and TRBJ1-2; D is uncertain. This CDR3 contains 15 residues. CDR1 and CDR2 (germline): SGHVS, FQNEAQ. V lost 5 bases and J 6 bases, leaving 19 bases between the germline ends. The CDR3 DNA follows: TGTGCCAGCAGCCAGCAGTGGGGAGGGATTGATGGCTACACCTTC. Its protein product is CASSQQWGGIDGYTF.

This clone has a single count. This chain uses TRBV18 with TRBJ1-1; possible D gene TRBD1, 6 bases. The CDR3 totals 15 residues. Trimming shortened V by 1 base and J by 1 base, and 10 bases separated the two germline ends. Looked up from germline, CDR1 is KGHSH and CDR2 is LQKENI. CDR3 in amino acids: CASSPRRTENTEAFF. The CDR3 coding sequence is TGTGCCAGCTCACCACGACGGACAGAGAACACTGAAGCTTTCTTT.

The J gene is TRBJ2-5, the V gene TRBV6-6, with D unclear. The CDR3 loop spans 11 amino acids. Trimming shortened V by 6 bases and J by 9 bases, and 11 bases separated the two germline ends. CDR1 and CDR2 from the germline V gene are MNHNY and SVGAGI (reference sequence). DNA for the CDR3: TGTGCCAGCAGCCCCGACAAGGCCCAGTACTTC. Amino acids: CASSPDKAQYF.

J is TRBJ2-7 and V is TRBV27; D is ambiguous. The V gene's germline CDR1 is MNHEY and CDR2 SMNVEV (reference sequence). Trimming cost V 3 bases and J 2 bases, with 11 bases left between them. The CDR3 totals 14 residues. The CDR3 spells CASSLWATPYEQYF. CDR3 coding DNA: TGTGCCAGCAGTTTGTGGGCTACCCCCTACGAGCAGTACTTC.

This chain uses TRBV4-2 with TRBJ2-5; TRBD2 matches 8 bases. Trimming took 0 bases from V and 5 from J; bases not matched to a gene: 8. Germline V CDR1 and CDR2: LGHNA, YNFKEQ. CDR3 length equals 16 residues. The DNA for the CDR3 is TGTGCCAGCAGCCAAGATGGGTCGGGAGGGCCCGAGACCCAGTACTTC. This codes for CASSQDGSGGPETQYF.

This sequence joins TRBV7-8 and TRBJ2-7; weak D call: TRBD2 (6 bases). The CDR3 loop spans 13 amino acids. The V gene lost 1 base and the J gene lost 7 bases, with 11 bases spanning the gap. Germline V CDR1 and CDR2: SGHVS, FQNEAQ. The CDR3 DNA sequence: TGTGCCAGCAGCTTAGGGGGGGAGAGAGAGCAGTACTTC. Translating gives CASSLGGEREQYF.

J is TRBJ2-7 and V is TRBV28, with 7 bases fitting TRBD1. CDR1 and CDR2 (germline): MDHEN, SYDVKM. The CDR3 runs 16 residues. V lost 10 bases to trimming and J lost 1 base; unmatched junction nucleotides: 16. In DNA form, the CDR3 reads TGTGCCACTTACGCCCCTGACAGGGTGGCGTCCTACGAGCAGTACTTC. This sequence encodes CATYAPDRVASYEQYF.

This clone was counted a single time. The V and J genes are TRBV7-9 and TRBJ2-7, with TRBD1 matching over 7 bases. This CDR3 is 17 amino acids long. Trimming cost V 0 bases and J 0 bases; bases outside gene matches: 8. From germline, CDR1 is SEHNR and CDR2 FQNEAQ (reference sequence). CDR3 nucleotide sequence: TGTGCCAGCAGCTTAGCAAGACAGGGCCTTAACTCCTACGAGCAGTACTTC. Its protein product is CASSLARQGLNSYEQYF.

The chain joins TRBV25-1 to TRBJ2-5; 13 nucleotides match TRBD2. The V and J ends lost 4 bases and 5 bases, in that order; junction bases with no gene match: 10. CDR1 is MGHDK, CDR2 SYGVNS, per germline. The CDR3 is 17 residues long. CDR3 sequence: CASSGPTSGRAPETQYF. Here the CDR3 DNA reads TGTGCCAGCAGTGGGCCCACTAGCGGGAGGGCCCCGGAGACCCAGTACTTC.

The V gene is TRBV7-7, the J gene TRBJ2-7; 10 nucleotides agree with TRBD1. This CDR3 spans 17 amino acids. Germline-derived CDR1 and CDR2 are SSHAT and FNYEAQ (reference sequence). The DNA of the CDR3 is TGTGCTCCTTTCTTAGACAGGGGGCTTCGCGGTATCTACGAGCAGTACTTC. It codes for CAPFLDRGLRGIYEQYF. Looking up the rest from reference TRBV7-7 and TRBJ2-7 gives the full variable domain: GAGVSQSPRYKVTKRGQDVTLRCDPISSHATLYWYQQALGQGPEFLTYFNYEAQPDKSGLPSDRFSAERPEGSISTLTIQRTEQRDSAMYRCAPFLDRGLRGIYEQYFGPGTRLTVT.

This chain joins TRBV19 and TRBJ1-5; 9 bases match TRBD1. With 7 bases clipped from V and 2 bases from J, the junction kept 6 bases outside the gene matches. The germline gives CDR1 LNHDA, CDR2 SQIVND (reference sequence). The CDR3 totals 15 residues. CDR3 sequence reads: CASKETGGRNQPQHF. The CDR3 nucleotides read TGTGCCAGTAAGGAGACAGGGGGTCGCAATCAGCCCCAGCATTTT.

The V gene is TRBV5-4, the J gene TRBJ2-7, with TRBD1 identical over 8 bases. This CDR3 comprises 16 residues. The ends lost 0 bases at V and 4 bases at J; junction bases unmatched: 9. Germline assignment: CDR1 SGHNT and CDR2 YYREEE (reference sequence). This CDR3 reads CASSLGSGTGLYEQYF. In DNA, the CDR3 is TGTGCCAGCAGCTTGGGGTCGGGGACAGGCCTTTACGAGCAGTACTTC.

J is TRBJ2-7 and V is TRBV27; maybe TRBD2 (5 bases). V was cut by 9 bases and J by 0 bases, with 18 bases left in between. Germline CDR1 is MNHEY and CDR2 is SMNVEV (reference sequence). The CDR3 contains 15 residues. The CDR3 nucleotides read TGTGCCAGGCTAGGCCCGGGGTCTCCCTCCTACGAGCAGTACTTC. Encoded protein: CARLGPGSPSYEQYF.

The CDR3 reads CASSIVGTGGYQPQHF. The CDR3 DNA reads TGTGCCAGTAGTATAGTGGGGACAGGGGGCTATCAGCCCCAGCATTTT. V gene TRBV19 combines with J gene TRBJ1-5, with 12 bases that match TRBD1. Germline CDR1 is LNHDA and CDR2 is SQIVND (reference sequence). Losses at the gene ends were 1 base for V and 5 bases for J; bases not matched to a gene: 3. The CDR3 is 16 residues long.

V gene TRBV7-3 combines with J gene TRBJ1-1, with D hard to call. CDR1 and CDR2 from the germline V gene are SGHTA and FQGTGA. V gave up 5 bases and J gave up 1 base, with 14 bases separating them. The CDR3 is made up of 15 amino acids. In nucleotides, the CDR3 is TGTGCCAGCAGCGATGGACTTCGGGCGAACACTGAAGCTTTCTTT. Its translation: CASSDGLRANTEAFF.

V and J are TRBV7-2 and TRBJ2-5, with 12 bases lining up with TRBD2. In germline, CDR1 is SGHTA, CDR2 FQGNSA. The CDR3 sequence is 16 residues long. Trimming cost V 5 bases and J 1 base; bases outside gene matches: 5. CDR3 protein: CASSIWTSGTQETQYF. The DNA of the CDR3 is TGTGCCAGCAGCATTTGGACTAGCGGGACCCAAGAGACCCAGTACTTC.

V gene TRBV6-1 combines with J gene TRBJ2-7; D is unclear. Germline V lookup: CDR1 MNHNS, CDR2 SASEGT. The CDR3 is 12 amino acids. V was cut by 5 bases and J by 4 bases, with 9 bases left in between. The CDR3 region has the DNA TGTGCCAGCAGTTCCCGCCGGTACGAGCAGTACTTC. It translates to CASSSRRYEQYF.

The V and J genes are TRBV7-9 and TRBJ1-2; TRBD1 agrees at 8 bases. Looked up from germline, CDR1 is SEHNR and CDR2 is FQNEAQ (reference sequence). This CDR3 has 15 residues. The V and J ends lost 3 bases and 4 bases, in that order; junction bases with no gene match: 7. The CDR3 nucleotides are TGTGCCAGCAGCTTGGGGGAGACAGGGGCCTATGGCTACACCTTC. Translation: CASSLGETGAYGYTF.